One and the same sample provided the 10 T cell receptor beta chains below, sequenced in a study of blood T cell repertoires in COVID-19. Only in-frame clones appear in the TCRdb table, and some are missing; sequencing was by immunoSEQ multiplex PCR. Seen here are around 100,000 clones, 88% observed once, and the top ten hold around 3.5%. The sequencing input was peripheral blood. The origin of the receptors is a human donor in a cohort sampled during active COVID-19.

This clone was detected once. The J gene is TRBJ2-1, the V gene TRBV21-1; TRBD2 was called by the table and not checked on the DNA. TRBV21-1 is tagged as a pseudogene. CDR3 length equals 16 residues. Here the CDR3 reads CARIPSGLQSYNEQFF. The CDR3, as DNA: TGTGCCAGAATACCCTCGGGACTACAATCCTACAATGAGCAGTTCTTC.

Note on this clone: An end of the junction does not agree with germline; a read error may underlie this. The chain links TRBV6-5 to TRBJ2-5; D remains ambiguous. Germline CDR1 is MNHEY and CDR2 is SVGAGI. The CDR3 extends over 12 amino acids. CDR3 region: CASSRINENQYF. The CDR3 nucleotides are TGTGCCAGCAGTCGTATCAATGAGAACCAGTACTTC.

In this sample, this clone turned up a few times. The chain combines TRBV12-5 with TRBJ2-7; D is unclear. This CDR3 spans 12 amino acids. With 4 bases removed from V and 4 bases from J, the gap between germline ends came to 8 bases. Germline CDR1 reads LGHNT; CDR2 reads FRNRAP. CDR3 region: CASGWNRYEQYF. Written as DNA, the CDR3 is TGTGCTAGTGGTTGGAACAGATACGAGCAGTACTTC.

This chain links TRBV4-2 with TRBJ2-1, with 7 bases fitting TRBD1. Germline V lookup: CDR1 LGHNA, CDR2 YNFKEQ. There are 15 residues in the CDR3. Trimming cost V 0 bases and J 7 bases; bases outside gene matches: 6. The CDR3 loop is CASSQDGTEVNEQFF. In DNA, the CDR3 is TGTGCCAGCAGCCAAGATGGGACAGAGGTTAATGAGCAGTTCTTC.

The J gene is TRBJ1-2, the V gene TRBV4-2; TRBD1 might be the D (6 bases). This CDR3 spans 13 amino acids. The germline CDR1 and CDR2 sequences are LGHNA and YNFKEQ. V dropped 4 bases and J dropped 8 bases, with 14 bases sitting between them. CDR3 DNA: TGTGCCAGCAGCCTGGGGGCAGGGGACGGCTACACCTTC. Translated: CASSLGAGDGYTF.

This chain links TRBV6-1 with TRBJ1-1, with TRBD1 identical over 12 bases. Losses at the gene ends were 6 bases for V and 4 bases for J; bases not matched to a gene: 3. Germline V lookup: CDR1 MNHNS, CDR2 SASEGT. CDR3 length equals 14 residues. This CDR3 is CASRSGQGATEAFF. The CDR3 DNA sequence: TGTGCCAGCAGATCGGGACAGGGGGCCACTGAAGCTTTCTTT.

This sequence joins TRBV7-2 and TRBJ1-5; no clear D. CDR1 SGHTA and CDR2 FQGNSA come from the germline V gene. V lost 5 bases, J lost 8 bases, and 13 bases lay in between. This CDR3 has 13 amino acids. The CDR3 region is CASSLEALEPQHF. In nucleotides, the CDR3 is TGTGCCAGCAGCCTCGAGGCACTAGAGCCCCAGCATTTT.

V and J are TRBV9 and TRBJ2-2, with D tentatively TRBD2 (5 bases). The CDR3 has 17 amino acids. Trimming removed 4 bases from V and 1 base from J, with 17 bases in between. Looked up from germline, CDR1 is SGDLS and CDR2 is YYNGEE. As DNA, the CDR3 is TGTGCCAGCAGCCCTTACGGGGTAGCCGTGAACACCGGGGAGCTGTTTTTT. Translating it yields CASSPYGVAVNTGELFF.

This clone has just one count. Within the sample, other DNA sequences also encode this same CDR3. The chain couples TRBV6-5 to TRBJ2-7; TRBD1 matches 7 bases. V dropped 0 bases and J dropped 3; count of bases not matched to a gene: 2. Germline assignment: CDR1 MNHEY and CDR2 SVGAGI. The CDR3 runs 14 residues. The chain's CDR3 is CASSYSRQGYEQYF. In DNA, the CDR3 is TGTGCCAGCAGTTACTCCAGACAGGGCTACGAGCAGTACTTC.

The chain links TRBV3-1 (or the pseudogene TRBV3-2) to TRBJ2-7; 9 nucleotides align to TRBD2. Per the germline V gene, CDR1 is LGHDT and CDR2 is YNNKEL (reference sequence). CDR3 length equals 17 residues. Trimming removed 2 bases from V and 2 bases from J; junction bases left unmatched: 10. Here the CDR3 reads CASSQNKIAGVTYEQYF. As DNA, the CDR3 is TGTGCCAGCAGCCAAAATAAAATAGCGGGGGTTACCTACGAGCAGTACTTC.